The 31 T cell receptor beta chains below all came from one sample that was sequenced in a study of regulatory T cells in long-lasting Graves disease. The time point: newly diagnosed GD, antithyroid drugs for less than 3 months. Generation of the TCR library employed RNA extracted from PBMCs. CDR3-region Arm-PCR and iRepertoire HTBI primers produced the TCR beta libraries. One entry per CDR3 protein results from TCRdb running MiXCR on the multiplex PCR reads. The sample consists of 400,000 to 500,000 distinct CDR3 sequences, roughly 17% of them appearing once. The same sample was also used in a study of T cells in Graves' hyperthyroidism and ophthalmopathy.

Specimen: peripheral blood mononuclear cells (PBMCs), collected at new diagnosis, from a patient treated with antithyroid drugs. The receptor source for this set is a woman aged 25-40 years with Graves disease.

This clonotype has ten or more counts. The V gene is TRBV12-3 or TRBV12-4, the J gene TRBJ1-1; tentative D call: TRBD1 (5 bases). The CDR3 is made up of 15 amino acids. V lost 3 bases and J lost 0, with 11 bases in between. In nucleotides, the CDR3 is TGTGCCAGCAGTTTGAGGGGTGGCTTGAACACTGAAGCTTTCTTT. Protein product: CASSLRGGLNTEAFF.

V is TRBV4-1 and J is TRBJ2-3; the match to TRBD2 covers 7 bases. Germline V gene lookup returns CDR1 MGHRA and CDR2 YSYEKL. After removal of 0 bases from V and 5 bases from J, the junction contained 8 bases not matched to a gene. The CDR3 spans 16 residues. This CDR3 reads CASSQEGPGLVDTQYF. The CDR3 bases are TGCGCCAGCAGCCAAGAAGGCCCCGGACTAGTAGATACGCAGTATTTT.

In its sample, this clonotype was seen many times. The genes are TRBV7-8 and TRBJ1-1; D is unresolved. Germline V gives CDR1 SGHVS, CDR2 FQNEAQ. The V end was cut by 1 base, the J end by 5 bases, with 11 bases between. There are 14 residues in the CDR3. The CDR3 here is CASSLGKLRTEAFF. The CDR3 DNA follows: TGTGCCAGCAGCTTAGGAAAATTGAGGACTGAAGCTTTCTTT.

This clonotype was counted at least ten times. This chain links TRBV28 with TRBJ1-2, with D possibly matching TRBD1 (5 bases). Germline lookup yields CDR1 MDHEN and CDR2 SYDVKM. V was shortened by 2 bases and J by 8 bases, with 12 bases between the two germline ends. The length of the CDR3 is 13 residues. CDR3 coding DNA: TGTGCCAGCAGTTTAAGGGGTGGTCAGGGCTACACCTTC. Protein sequence: CASSLRGGQGYTF.

This chain uses TRBV27 with TRBJ2-7; TRBD1 agrees at 7 bases. With 4 bases clipped from V and 0 bases from J, the junction kept 6 bases outside the gene matches. Germline lookup yields CDR1 MNHEY and CDR2 SMNVEV (reference sequence). CDR3 length: 15 amino acids. CDR3 amino acids: CASSSSGTASYEQYF. The CDR3 nucleotides read TGTGCCAGCAGTTCCTCCGGGACAGCCTCCTACGAGCAGTACTTC.

This clonotype has ten or more counts. CDR3 nucleotide sequence: TGTGCCAGCAGCCAAGAAACCGGACAGTTGGGCGAGCAGTACTTC. Protein product: CASSQETGQLGEQYF. The chain carries TRBV3-1 and TRBJ2-7; tentative D call: TRBD1 (6 bases). Germline CDR1 is LGHDT and CDR2 is YNNKEL (reference sequence). The CDR3 covers 15 residues. V gave up 0 bases and J gave up 6 bases, with 15 bases separating them.

This clonotype was seen many times. The chain has TRBV18 and TRBJ2-2; 7 bases agree with TRBD1. This CDR3 comprises 15 residues. Trimming cost V 8 bases and J 0 bases; bases outside gene matches: 6. Germline loops: CDR1 KGHSH, CDR2 LQKENI. This CDR3 reads CASRDRTPNTGELFF. The CDR3 DNA sequence: TGTGCCAGCCGGGACAGAACACCGAACACCGGGGAGCTGTTTTTT.

The chain carries TRBV18 and TRBJ2-7; the D call may be TRBD1 or TRBD2 (5 bases each). CDR1 KGHSH and CDR2 LQKENI come from the germline V gene. The V gene lost 8 bases and the J gene lost 3 bases, with 17 bases spanning the gap. CDR3 length: 14 residues. The CDR3 protein is CASSSGTPIYEQYF. The CDR3 bases are TGTGCCAGCAGCTCCGGGACCCCGATCTACGAGCAGTACTTC.

J is TRBJ2-1 and V is TRBV9, with D uncertain. Per germline, CDR1 SGDLS and CDR2 YYNGEE. The V end was cut by 3 bases, the J end by 4 bases, with 11 bases between. This CDR3 spans 14 amino acids. CDR3 bases: TGTGCCAGCAGCGCCTCAGACTCTTACAATGAGCAGTTCTTC. This encodes CASSASDSYNEQFF.

This clonotype appeared many times. This chain links TRBV20-1 with TRBJ1-1; D remains ambiguous. Trimming removed 3 bases from V and 0 bases from J, with 14 bases in between. The CDR3 runs 15 residues. Germline V gene lookup returns CDR1 DFQATT and CDR2 SNEGSKA (reference sequence). This CDR3 reads CSASKEYFMNTEAFF. DNA of the CDR3: TGCAGTGCTAGTAAGGAGTACTTCATGAACACTGAAGCTTTCTTT.

This clonotype was observed many times. V is TRBV15 and J is TRBJ2-2; 7 bases fit TRBD2. V was clipped by 0 bases and J by 4 bases; unmatched bases: 2. This CDR3 comprises 15 residues. The germline V gene encodes CDR1 LNHNV and CDR2 YYDKDF (reference sequence). CDR3 nucleotide sequence: TGTGCCACCAGCAGAGATCGGACTAGCACCGGGGAGCTGTTTTTT. Residues: CATSRDRTSTGELFF. Variable domain in full (rest from reference TRBV15 and TRBJ2-2): DAMVIQNPRYQVTQFGKPVTLSCSQTLNHNVMYWYQQKSSQAPKLLFHYYDKDFNNEADTPDNFQSRRPNTSFCFLDIRSPGLGDTAMYLCATSRDRTSTGELFFGEGSRLTVL.

There are many counts of this clonotype. The chain has TRBV29-1 and TRBJ1-1, with a weak D call TRBD1 (6 bases). CDR1 and CDR2 from the germline V gene are SQVTM and ANQGSEA. The V end lost 5 bases, the J end lost 2 bases, and 9 bases lay between the germline ends. CDR3 length equals 12 residues. The CDR3 spells CSVSGVNTEAFF. Written as DNA, the CDR3 is TGCAGCGTTTCAGGGGTAAACACTGAAGCTTTCTTT.

In this sample, this clonotype turned up many times. The V gene is TRBV7-2, the J gene TRBJ2-5; D perhaps matches TRBD1 (6 bases). This CDR3 has 15 amino acids. Germline lookup yields CDR1 SGHTA and CDR2 FQGNSA. Trimming took 5 bases from V and 0 from J, leaving 13 bases between them. The CDR3 loop reads CASSRGDKYQETQYF. The CDR3 DNA reads TGTGCCAGCAGCAGAGGGGACAAGTACCAAGAGACCCAGTACTTC.

In regard to this clonotype: One end of the junction fails to match germline, which may point to a read error. The chain recombines TRBV5-1 with TRBJ1-3; D might be TRBD1 (5 bases). This CDR3 spans 15 amino acids. Per the germline V gene, CDR1 is SGHRS and CDR2 is YFSETQ. Here the CDR3 DNA reads TGCGCCAGCAGCTTACAGGACATCTCTGGAAACGCCATATATTTT. Encoded protein: CASSLQDISGNAIYF.

This clonotype was detected ten times or more. The gene calls are TRBV28 and TRBJ1-3; D gene ambiguous. The CDR3 extends over 12 amino acids. Trimming pared 5 bases from V and 7 bases from J, leaving 9 bases between. The V gene's germline CDR1 is MDHEN and CDR2 SYDVKM. In DNA form, the CDR3 reads TGTGCCAGCAGTCCATCCACGAACACCATATATTTT. Its translation is CASSPSTNTIYF.

This clonotype was picked up many times. The chain links TRBV20-1 to TRBJ2-3; D is ambiguous. The CDR3 sequence is 12 residues long. The germline V and J ends were trimmed by 4 bases and 1 base, with 6 bases remaining between them. Germline-derived CDR1 and CDR2 are DFQATT and SNEGSKA (reference sequence). CDR3 sequence: CSAKLGTDTQYF. CDR3 nucleotides: TGCAGTGCTAAGTTGGGCACAGATACGCAGTATTTT.

Ten or more counts support this clonotype. This chain connects TRBV14 to TRBJ2-1, with 9 positions matching TRBD1. Germline CDR1 SGHDN, CDR2 FVKESK. This CDR3 is 14 amino acids long. V trimming: 4 bases; J trimming: 7 bases; junction bases outside the gene matches: 5. CDR3 protein: CASSRDRDWNEQFF. CDR3 bases: TGTGCCAGCAGCCGGGACAGGGACTGGAATGAGCAGTTCTTC.

This clonotype appeared many times. The chain recombines TRBV11-2 with TRBJ1-2; D not resolved. Trimming cost V 4 bases and J 3 bases, with 15 bases left between them. Germline CDR1 and CDR2: SGHAT and FQNNGV. The CDR3 has 15 residues. The CDR3 DNA reads as TGTGCCAGCAGCTCCCCTAGGCGGAGACACTATGGCTACACCTTC. Protein product: CASSSPRRRHYGYTF.

In this sample, this clonotype turned up a few times. The chain combines TRBV27 with TRBJ2-3; 7 nucleotides match TRBD1. The CDR3 consists of 14 residues. V gave up 5 bases and J gave up 4 bases; unmatched junction bases: 6. CDR1 and CDR2 from the germline V gene are MNHEY and SMNVEV (reference sequence). CDR3 region: CASSPTGVADTQYF. Written as DNA, the CDR3 is TGTGCCAGCAGTCCAACAGGGGTAGCAGATACGCAGTATTTT.

Notes on this clonotype: Only one base separates this from a far larger clonotype, so it likely reflects a read error. The chain has TRBV3-2 and TRBJ1-1. TRBV3-2 is a pseudogene segment. The CDR3 loop spans 13 amino acids. The CDR3 reads CASSQVGDPEAFF. In DNA form, the CDR3 reads TGTGCCAGCAGCCAAGTCGGAGACCCTGAAGCTTTCTTT.

This clonotype was seen at least ten times. The rearrangement joins TRBV20-1 to TRBJ2-1; tentative D call: TRBD1 (6 bases). V was cut by 0 bases and J by 0 bases, with 12 bases left in between. The length of the CDR3 is 16 residues. Germline assignment: CDR1 DFQATT and CDR2 SNEGSKA (reference sequence). The CDR3 spells CSARDLKDSSYNEQFF. In DNA, the CDR3 is TGCAGTGCTAGAGACCTTAAGGACAGCTCCTACAATGAGCAGTTCTTC.

In its sample, this clonotype was seen a few times. The chain couples TRBV20-1 to TRBJ2-3; 8 bases are a match to TRBD2. The CDR3 totals 17 residues. Trimming took 0 bases from V and 5 from J; bases not matched to a gene: 13. Germline assignment: CDR1 DFQATT and CDR2 SNEGSKA (reference sequence). This chain's CDR3 is CSARDYGGIAGKDTQYF. DNA of the CDR3: TGCAGTGCTAGAGATTATGGGGGAATAGCGGGAAAAGATACGCAGTATTTT.

This clonotype was seen only a few times. Germline and junction disagree at one end, which may indicate a read error. This chain connects TRBV3-1 to TRBJ2-2; D ambiguous. CDR1 and CDR2 (germline): LGHDT, YNNKEL (reference sequence). The CDR3 contains 13 residues. CDR3 in DNA: TGTGCCAACAGCCAGGTCGTCACCGGGGAGCTGTTTTTT. Amino acid sequence: CANSQVVTGELFF.

The table lists this clonotype with a few counts. The V call is TRBV19, the J call TRBJ1-1, with D unclear. There are 13 residues in the CDR3. Germline V gives CDR1 LNHDA, CDR2 SQIVND (reference sequence). The V end lost 3 bases, the J end lost 8 bases, and 13 bases lay between the germline ends. The CDR3 sequence is CASSINTGREAFF. The CDR3 nucleotides read TGTGCCAGTAGTATTAATACCGGGAGGGAAGCTTTCTTT.

This clonotype was observed many times. For the CDR3, the DNA is TGCAGCGTTGAATTAGAGACAAAGAACACTGAAGCTTTCTTT. Translation: CSVELETKNTEAFF. J is TRBJ1-1 and V is TRBV29-1; no clear D gene. This CDR3 has 14 amino acids. Looked up from germline, CDR1 is SQVTM and CDR2 is ANQGSEA. Trimming shortened V by 2 bases and J by 1 base, and 11 bases separated the two germline ends.

The V and J genes are TRBV28 and TRBJ2-1, with TRBD2 as a possible D gene (7 bases). Germline values: CDR1 MDHEN, CDR2 SYDVKM. The CDR3 has 18 residues. Trimming cost V 6 bases and J 0 bases, with 21 bases left between them. CDR3 region: CASSSPPGGGYSYNEQFF. In DNA form, the CDR3 reads TGTGCCAGCAGCAGCCCCCCGGGGGGCGGGTACTCCTACAATGAGCAGTTCTTC.

This clonotype was picked up many times. The CDR3 here is CATSTKNRGEGEKLFF. Here the CDR3 DNA reads TGTGCCACCAGCACCAAAAACAGGGGAGAAGGGGAAAAACTGTTTTTT. The V call is TRBV15, the J call TRBJ1-4; 7 positions agree with TRBD1. This CDR3 is 16 amino acids long. Germline V gene data show CDR1 as LNHNV and CDR2 as YYDKDF (reference sequence). The junction had 13 bases not matched to a gene; V was cut back by 4 bases and J by 8 bases.

This clonotype has a count of ten or more. This chain joins TRBV3-1 and TRBJ2-3; 8 bases are shared with TRBD2. This CDR3 has 16 residues. Germline V gene lookup returns CDR1 LGHDT and CDR2 YNNKEL (reference sequence). V dropped 1 base and J dropped 2; count of bases not matched to a gene: 5. CDR3 in DNA: TGTGCCAGCAGCCAAGGTATAGCGGGATCCACAGATACGCAGTATTTT. This gives the protein CASSQGIAGSTDTQYF.

Comment on this clonotype: Given a much more abundant clone one base away, this may be a read error. The chain employs TRBV6-8 and TRBJ2-2; 9 bases fit TRBD2. There are 16 residues in the CDR3. Germline CDR1 reads MNHGY; CDR2 reads SAAAGT. The V gene end was trimmed by 6 bases and the J gene end by 3 bases; junction bases not matched to a gene: 8. The CDR3 region is CASRLPAGGHTGELFF. The CDR3 nucleotides read TGTGCCAGCAGGCTACCAGCGGGAGGTCACACCGGGGAGCTGTTTTTT.

This clonotype turned up a few times. The chain is built from TRBV15 and TRBJ2-7, with D maybe TRBD2 (6 bases). This CDR3 contains 12 residues. Deletions cut 3 bases from V and 10 bases from J, with 13 bases between. Germline CDR1 LNHNV, CDR2 YYDKDF (reference sequence). The CDR3 region is CATSSSWTNQYF. The CDR3 nucleotides read TGTGCCACCAGCAGCTCTTGGACTAATCAGTACTTC.

Turning to this clonotype: With a much larger clone just one base away, this may be a read error. The V and J genes are TRBV5-6 and TRBJ1-1, with D possibly matching TRBD1 (5 bases). V was trimmed by 0 bases and J by 11 bases, leaving 11 bases between them. CDR1 and CDR2 from the germline V gene are SGHDT and YYEEEE. The length of the CDR3 is 12 residues. CDR3 sequence: CASSLAGQCAFF. CDR3 nucleotide sequence: TGTGCCAGCAGCTTGGCGGGGCAGTGCGCTTTCTTT.